This T cell receptor (beta chain) comes out of a study of human T cells and chemical hapten exposure. This clonotype was counted a few times. Using its own MiXCR run on the RACE reads, TCRdb lists one record per CDR3 protein. The sample consists of more than 70,000 distinct CDR3 sequences, 9.5% to 13% of them appearing once. Stated time point: patch test 2, 6 weeks after DPC sensitization. Treatment described: therapeutic diphenylcyclopropenone sensitization with weekly scalp DPC. Sequences were derived from whole blood, sampled in connection with sensitization to the hapten diphenylcyclopropenone (DPC). This sequence originates from a young man with alopecia areata. Some clones in this sample may be carry-over from other donors' samples.

CDR3: CASSLAGIEETQYF. CDR3 bases: TGTGCCAGCAGCTTAGCAGGGATCGAAGAGACCCAGTACTTC. This sequence joins TRBV7-9 and TRBJ2-5; D not certain. Germline V gene lookup returns CDR1 SEHNR and CDR2 FQNEAQ (reference sequence). The germline V and J ends were trimmed by 0 bases and 3 bases, with 8 bases remaining between them. The CDR3 has 14 residues.